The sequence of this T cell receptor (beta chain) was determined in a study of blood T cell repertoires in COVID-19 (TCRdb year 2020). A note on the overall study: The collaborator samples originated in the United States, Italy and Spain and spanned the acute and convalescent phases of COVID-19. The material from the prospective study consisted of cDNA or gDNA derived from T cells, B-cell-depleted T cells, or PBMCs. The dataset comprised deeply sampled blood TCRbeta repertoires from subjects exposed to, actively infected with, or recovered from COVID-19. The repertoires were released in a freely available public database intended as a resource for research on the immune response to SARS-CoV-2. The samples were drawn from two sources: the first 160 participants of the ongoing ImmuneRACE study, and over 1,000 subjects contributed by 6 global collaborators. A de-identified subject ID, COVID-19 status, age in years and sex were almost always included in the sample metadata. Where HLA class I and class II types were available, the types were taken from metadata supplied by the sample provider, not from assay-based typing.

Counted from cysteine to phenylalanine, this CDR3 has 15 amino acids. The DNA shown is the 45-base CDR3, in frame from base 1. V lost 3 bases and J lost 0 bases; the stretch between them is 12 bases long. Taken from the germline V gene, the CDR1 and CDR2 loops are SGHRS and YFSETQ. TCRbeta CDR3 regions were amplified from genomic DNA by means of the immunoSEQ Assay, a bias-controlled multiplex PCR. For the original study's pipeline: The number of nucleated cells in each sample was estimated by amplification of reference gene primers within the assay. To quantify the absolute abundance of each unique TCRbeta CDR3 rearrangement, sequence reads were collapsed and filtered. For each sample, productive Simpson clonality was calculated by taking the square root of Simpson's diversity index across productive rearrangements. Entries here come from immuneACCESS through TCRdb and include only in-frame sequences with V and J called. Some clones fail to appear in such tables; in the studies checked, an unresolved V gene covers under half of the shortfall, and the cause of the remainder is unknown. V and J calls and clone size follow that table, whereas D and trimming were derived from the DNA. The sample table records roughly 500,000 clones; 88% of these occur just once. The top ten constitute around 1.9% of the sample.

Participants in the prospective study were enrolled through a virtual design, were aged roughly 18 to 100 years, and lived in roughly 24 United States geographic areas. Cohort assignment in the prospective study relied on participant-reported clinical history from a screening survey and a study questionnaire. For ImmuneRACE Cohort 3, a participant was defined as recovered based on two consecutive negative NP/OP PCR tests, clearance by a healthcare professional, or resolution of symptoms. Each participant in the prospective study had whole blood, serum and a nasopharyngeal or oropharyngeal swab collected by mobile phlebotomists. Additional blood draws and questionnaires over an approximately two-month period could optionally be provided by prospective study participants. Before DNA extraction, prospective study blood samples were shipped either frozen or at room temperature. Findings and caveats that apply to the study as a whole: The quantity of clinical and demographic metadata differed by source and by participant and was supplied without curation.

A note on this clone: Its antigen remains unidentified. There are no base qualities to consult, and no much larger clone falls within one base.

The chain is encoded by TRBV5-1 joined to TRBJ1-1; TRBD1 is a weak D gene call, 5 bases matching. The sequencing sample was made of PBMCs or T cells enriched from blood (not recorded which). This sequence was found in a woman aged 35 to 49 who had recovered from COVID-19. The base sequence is TGCGCCAGCAGCTACCAGACAGAACTGAACACTGAAGCTTTCTTT. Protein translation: CASSYQTELNTEAFF.